Following are 10 T cell receptor beta chains from one sample sequenced in a study of control samples from healthy donors and cancer patients. Repertoires were generated with immunoSEQ multiplex PCR, while TCRdb's copy carries only in-frame clones and drops some. The table has roughly 370,000 clones, 75% to 95% seen once. The specimen was PBMCs. All receptors derive from a man aged 35 to 55 with head and neck cancer.

The genes are TRBV4-1 and TRBJ2-3; 7 positions match TRBD1. Germline CDR1 is MGHRA and CDR2 is YSYEKL. CDR3 length: 16 residues. V shed 4 bases and J 4 bases; nucleotides not matched to a gene: 11. The DNA for the CDR3 is TGCGCCAGCAGCCTCCGGACGGTCCAGGGGGCAGATACGCAGTATTTT. Protein product: CASSLRTVQGADTQYF.

CDR3 sequence reads: CSVPTGYSGANVLTF. CDR3 DNA sequence: TGCAGCGTTCCGACAGGCTACTCTGGGGCCAACGTCCTGACTTTC. This chain links TRBV29-1 with TRBJ2-6; a possible D gene is TRBD1 (6 bases). This CDR3 region has 15 residues. In germline, CDR1 is SQVTM, CDR2 ANQGSEA. Trimming pared 5 bases from V and 0 bases from J, leaving 11 bases between.

This rearrangement joins TRBV6-5 to TRBJ1-2, with D maybe TRBD1 (6 bases). This CDR3 is built from 14 residues. Trimming took off 2 bases at V and 4 bases at J, with 11 bases between the two ends. From germline, CDR1 is MNHEY and CDR2 SVGAGI. CDR3 DNA: TGTGCCAGCAGTTACCTACAGGGTGTCTATGGCTACACCTTC. Protein sequence: CASSYLQGVYGYTF.

The gene calls are TRBV28 and TRBJ1-5, with TRBD1 as a possible D gene (5 bases). The CDR3 is 16 amino acids. Looked up from germline, CDR1 is MDHEN and CDR2 is SYDVKM. V was cut by 3 bases and J by 0 bases, with 12 bases left in between. In nucleotides, the CDR3 is TGTGCCAGCAGTTTCCGACGGGGGTATAGCAATCAGCCCCAGCATTTT. This encodes CASSFRRGYSNQPQHF.

The V and J genes are TRBV28 and TRBJ2-2; the D gene is possibly TRBD1 (7 bases). Trimming pared 6 bases from V and 5 bases from J, leaving 16 bases between. The CDR3 is 15 residues long. Looked up from germline, CDR1 is MDHEN and CDR2 is SYDVKM. This chain's CDR3 is CASRGATGRTGELFF. The CDR3 DNA sequence: TGTGCCAGCAGGGGCGCGACAGGGAGGACCGGGGAGCTGTTTTTT.

This clone was found once. This rearrangement joins TRBV6-6 to TRBJ2-7, with 10 bases matching TRBD1. V lost 7 bases and J lost 4; bases outside the gene matches: 10. The CDR3 has 15 residues. Germline V gene lookup returns CDR1 MNHNY and CDR2 SVGAGI (reference sequence). The chain's CDR3 is CASTVGTGVDYEQYF. The CDR3 region has the DNA TGTGCCAGCACCGTAGGGACAGGGGTGGATTACGAGCAGTACTTC.

This clone came up a few times. The genes are TRBV6-5 and TRBJ1-3, with D uncertain. V lost 2 bases, J lost 0 bases, and 8 bases lay in between. This CDR3 is 15 amino acids long. Germline V CDR1 and CDR2: MNHEY, SVGAGI. The CDR3 sequence: CASSYAPSSGNTIYF. The CDR3 DNA sequence: TGTGCCAGCAGTTACGCCCCCAGCTCTGGAAACACCATATATTTT.

This chain joins TRBV6-1 and TRBJ2-3, with 9 bases that match TRBD2. The CDR3 is 18 residues long. Unmatched junction bases numbered 9, after V lost 1 base and J lost 1 base. CDR1 is MNHNS, CDR2 SASEGT, per germline. The CDR3 protein is CASSEVRLAGRGTDTQYF. CDR3 bases: TGTGCCAGCAGTGAAGTTAGGCTAGCGGGGCGGGGCACAGATACGCAGTATTTT.

The V call is TRBV27, the J call TRBJ2-7, with D possibly TRBD2 on 6 matching bases. CDR1 and CDR2 (germline): MNHEY, SMNVEV (reference sequence). V lost 4 bases and J lost 3, with 19 bases in between. The CDR3 is 16 amino acids. The CDR3, as DNA: TGTGCCAGCAGTTGGGGACTGGGCTTGAATCTCTACGAGCAGTACTTC. This gives the protein CASSWGLGLNLYEQYF.

As concerns this clone: This specimen includes other DNA sequences encoding the same CDR3. CDR3 loop: CASSIGGNTGELFF. As DNA, the CDR3 is TGTGCCAGTAGTATTGGGGGGAACACCGGGGAGCTGTTTTTT. The V call is TRBV19, the J call TRBJ2-2, with D possibly called TRBD1 or TRBD2 (5 bases each). The V gene lost 3 bases and the J gene lost 1 base, with 6 bases spanning the gap. Germline-derived CDR1 and CDR2 are LNHDA and SQIVND (reference sequence). The CDR3 contains 14 residues.